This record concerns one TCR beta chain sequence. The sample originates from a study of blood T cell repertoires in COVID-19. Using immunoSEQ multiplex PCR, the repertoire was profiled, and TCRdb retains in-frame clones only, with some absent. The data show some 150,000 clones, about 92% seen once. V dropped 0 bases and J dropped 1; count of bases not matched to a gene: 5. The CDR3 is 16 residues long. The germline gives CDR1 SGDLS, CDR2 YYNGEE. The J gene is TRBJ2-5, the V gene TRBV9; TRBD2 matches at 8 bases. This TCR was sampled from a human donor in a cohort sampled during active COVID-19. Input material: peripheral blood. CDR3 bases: TGTGCCAGCAGCGTAGGACGAGCGGGGGCCCAAGAGACCCAGTACTTC. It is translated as CASSVGRAGAQETQYF.